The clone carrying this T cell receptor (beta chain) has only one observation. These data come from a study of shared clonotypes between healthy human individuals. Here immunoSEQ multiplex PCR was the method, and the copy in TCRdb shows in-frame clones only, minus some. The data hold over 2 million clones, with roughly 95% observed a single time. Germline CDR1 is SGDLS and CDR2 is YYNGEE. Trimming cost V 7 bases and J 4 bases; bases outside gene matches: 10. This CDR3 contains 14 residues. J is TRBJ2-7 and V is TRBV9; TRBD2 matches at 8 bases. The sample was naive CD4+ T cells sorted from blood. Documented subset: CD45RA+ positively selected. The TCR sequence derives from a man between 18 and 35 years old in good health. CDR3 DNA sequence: TGTGCCAGCGCCCCCGGGAGCGGGGGTTACGAGCAGTACTTC. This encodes CASAPGSGGYEQYF.